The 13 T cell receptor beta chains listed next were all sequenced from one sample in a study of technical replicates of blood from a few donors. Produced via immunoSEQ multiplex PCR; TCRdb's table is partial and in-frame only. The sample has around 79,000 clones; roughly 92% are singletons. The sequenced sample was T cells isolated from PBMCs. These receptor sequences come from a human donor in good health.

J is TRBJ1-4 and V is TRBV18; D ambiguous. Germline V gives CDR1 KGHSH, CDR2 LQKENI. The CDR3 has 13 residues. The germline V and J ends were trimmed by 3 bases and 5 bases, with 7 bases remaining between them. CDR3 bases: TGTGCCAGCTCACCCGAACAGAATGAAAAACTGTTTTTT. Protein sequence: CASSPEQNEKLFF.

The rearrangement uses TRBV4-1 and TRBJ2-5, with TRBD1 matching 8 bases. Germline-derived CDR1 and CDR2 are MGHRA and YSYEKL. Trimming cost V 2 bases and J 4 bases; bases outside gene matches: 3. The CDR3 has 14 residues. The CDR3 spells CASSQRQGIETQYF. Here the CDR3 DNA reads TGCGCCAGCAGCCAAAGACAGGGGATAGAGACCCAGTACTTC.

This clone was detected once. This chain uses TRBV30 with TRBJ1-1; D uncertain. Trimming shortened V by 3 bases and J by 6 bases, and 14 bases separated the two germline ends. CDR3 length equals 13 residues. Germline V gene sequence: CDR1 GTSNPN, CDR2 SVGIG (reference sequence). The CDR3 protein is CAWSGGLEAEAFF. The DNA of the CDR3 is TGTGCCTGGAGCGGAGGGTTGGAAGCTGAAGCTTTCTTT.

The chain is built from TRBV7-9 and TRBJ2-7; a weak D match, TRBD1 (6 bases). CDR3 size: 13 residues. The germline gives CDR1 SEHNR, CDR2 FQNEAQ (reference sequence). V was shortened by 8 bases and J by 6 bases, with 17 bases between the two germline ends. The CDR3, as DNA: TGTGCCAGCCAAACCGTACAGGGTGGCGAGCAGTACTTC. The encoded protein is CASQTVQGGEQYF.

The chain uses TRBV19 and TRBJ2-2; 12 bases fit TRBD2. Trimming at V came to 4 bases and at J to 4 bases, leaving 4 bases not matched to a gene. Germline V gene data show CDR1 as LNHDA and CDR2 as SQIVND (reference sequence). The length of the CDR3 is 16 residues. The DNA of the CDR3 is TGTGCCAGTAGTACGGGACTAGCGGGTTTCACCGGGGAGCTGTTTTTT. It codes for CASSTGLAGFTGELFF.

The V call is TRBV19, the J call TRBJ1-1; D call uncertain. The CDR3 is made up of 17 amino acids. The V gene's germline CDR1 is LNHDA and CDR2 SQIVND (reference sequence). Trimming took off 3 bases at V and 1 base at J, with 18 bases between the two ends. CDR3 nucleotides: TGTGCCAGTAGTATTGGCGGGTCGGGCACCCCGAACACTGAAGCTTTCTTT. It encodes CASSIGGSGTPNTEAFF.

For the CDR3, the DNA is TGTGCCAGCAGCCAAATTAAAGGGGGTAGGAGCTATGGCTACACCTTC. Its translation: CASSQIKGGRSYGYTF. The genes are TRBV11-2 and TRBJ1-2, with D perhaps TRBD1 (6 bases). The ends were cut back, 5 bases at V and 4 bases at J, with 20 bases in the middle. Germline V gene lookup returns CDR1 SGHAT and CDR2 FQNNGV. This CDR3 is 16 amino acids long.

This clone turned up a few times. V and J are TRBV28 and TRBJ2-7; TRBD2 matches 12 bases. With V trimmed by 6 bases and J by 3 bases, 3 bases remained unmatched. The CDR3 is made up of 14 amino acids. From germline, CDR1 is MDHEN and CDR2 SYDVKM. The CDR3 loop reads CASRMTSGSYEQYF. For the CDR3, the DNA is TGTGCCAGCAGGATGACTAGCGGGAGCTACGAGCAGTACTTC. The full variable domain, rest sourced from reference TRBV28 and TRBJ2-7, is DVKVTQSSRYLVKRTGEKVFLECVQDMDHENMFWYRQDPGLGLRLIYFSYDVKMKEKGDIPEGYSVSREKKERFSLILESASTNQTSMYLCASRMTSGSYEQYFGPGTRLTVT.

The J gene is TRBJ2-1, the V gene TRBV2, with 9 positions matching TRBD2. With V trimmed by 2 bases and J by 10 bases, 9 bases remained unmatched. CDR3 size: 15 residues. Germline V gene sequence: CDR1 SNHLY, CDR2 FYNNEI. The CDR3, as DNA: TGTGCCAGCAGTGAAATAGTAGCGGGAGCGGGAGAGCAGTTCTTC. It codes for CASSEIVAGAGEQFF.

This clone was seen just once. CDR3 protein: CASSTEGQGVPYEQYF. The CDR3 region has the DNA TGTGCCAGTAGTACCGAGGGACAGGGAGTCCCCTACGAGCAGTACTTC. This chain joins TRBV19 and TRBJ2-7; 9 positions match TRBD1. CDR1 LNHDA and CDR2 SQIVND come from the germline V gene (reference sequence). With 4 bases clipped from V and 2 bases from J, the junction kept 9 bases outside the gene matches. The CDR3 runs 16 residues.

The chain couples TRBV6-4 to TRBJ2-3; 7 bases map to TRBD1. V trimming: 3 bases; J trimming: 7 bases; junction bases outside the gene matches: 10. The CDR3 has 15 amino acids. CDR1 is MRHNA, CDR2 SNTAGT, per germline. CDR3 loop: CASSEDDRVYNTQYF. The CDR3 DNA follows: TGTGCCAGCAGTGAAGATGACAGGGTGTACAATACGCAGTATTTT.

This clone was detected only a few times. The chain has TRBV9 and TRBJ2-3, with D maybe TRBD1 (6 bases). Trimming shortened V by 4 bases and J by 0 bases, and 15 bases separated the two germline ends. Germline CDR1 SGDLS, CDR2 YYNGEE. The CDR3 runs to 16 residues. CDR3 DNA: TGTGCCAGCAGCCCACCTAGGGGGATCAGCACAGATACGCAGTATTTT. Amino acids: CASSPPRGISTDTQYF.

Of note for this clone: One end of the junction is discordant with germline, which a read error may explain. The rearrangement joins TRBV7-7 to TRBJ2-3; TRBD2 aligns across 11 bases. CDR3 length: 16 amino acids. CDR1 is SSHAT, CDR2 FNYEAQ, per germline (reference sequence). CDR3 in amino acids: CASSSGLAVSTDTQYF. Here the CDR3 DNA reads TGTGCTAGCAGCTCGGGACTAGCGGTTTCCACAGATACGCAGTATTTT.